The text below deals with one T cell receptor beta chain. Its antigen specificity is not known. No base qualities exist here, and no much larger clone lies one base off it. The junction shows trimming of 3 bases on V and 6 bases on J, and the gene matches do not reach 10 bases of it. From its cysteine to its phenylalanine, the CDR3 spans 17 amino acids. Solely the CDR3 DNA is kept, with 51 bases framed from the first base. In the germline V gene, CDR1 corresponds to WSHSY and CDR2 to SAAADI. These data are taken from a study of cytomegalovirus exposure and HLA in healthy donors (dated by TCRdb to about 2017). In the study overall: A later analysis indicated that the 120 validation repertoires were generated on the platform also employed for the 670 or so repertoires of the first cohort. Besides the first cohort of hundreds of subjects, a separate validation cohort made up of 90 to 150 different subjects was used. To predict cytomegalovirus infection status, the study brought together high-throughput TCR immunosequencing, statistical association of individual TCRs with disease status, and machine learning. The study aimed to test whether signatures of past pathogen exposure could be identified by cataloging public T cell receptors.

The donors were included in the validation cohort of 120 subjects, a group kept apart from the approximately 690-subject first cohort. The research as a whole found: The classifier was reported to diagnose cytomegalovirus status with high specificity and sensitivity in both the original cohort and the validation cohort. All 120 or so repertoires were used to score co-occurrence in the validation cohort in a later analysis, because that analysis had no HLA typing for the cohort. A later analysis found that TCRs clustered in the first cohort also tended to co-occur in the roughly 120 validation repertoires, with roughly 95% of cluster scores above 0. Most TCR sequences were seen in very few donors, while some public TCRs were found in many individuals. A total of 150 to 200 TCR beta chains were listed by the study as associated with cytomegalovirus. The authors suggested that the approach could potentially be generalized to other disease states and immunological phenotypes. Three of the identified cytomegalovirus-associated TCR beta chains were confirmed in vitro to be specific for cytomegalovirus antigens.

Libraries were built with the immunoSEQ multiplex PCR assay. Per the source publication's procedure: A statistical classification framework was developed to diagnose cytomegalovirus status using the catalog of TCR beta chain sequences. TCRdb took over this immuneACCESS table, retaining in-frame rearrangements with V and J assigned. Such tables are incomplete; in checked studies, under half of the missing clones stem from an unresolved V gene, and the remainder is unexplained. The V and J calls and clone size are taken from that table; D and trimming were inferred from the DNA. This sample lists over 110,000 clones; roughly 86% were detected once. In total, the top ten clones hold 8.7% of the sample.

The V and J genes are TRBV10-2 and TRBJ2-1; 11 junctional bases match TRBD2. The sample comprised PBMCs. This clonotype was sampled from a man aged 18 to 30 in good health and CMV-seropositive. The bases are TGCGCCAGCAGTGAACTAGCGGGAGTAACGGGTCTCAATGAGCAGTTCTTC. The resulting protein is CASSELAGVTGLNEQFF.